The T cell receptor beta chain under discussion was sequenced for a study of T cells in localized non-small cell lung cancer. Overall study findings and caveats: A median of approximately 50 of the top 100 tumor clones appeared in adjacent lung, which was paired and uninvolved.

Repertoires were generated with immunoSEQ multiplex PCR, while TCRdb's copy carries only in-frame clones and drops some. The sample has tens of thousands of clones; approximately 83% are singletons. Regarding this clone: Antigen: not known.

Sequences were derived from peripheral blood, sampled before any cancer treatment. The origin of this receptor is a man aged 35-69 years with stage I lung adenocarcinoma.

CDR3 coding DNA: TGTGCCAGCTCACAAATGCCGGGACAGGGGTCCCACGAGCAGTACTTC. It translates to CASSQMPGQGSHEQYF. The chain recombines TRBV18 with TRBJ2-7; 10 bases are shared with TRBD1. CDR1 KGHSH and CDR2 LQKENI come from the germline V gene. V lost 4 bases to trimming and J lost 5 bases; unmatched junction nucleotides: 11. The CDR3 spans 16 residues.